One and the same sample provided the 21 T cell receptor beta chains below, sequenced in a study of T cell responses to AZD1222 COVID-19 vaccine. Clones were read by immunoSEQ multiplex PCR, and TCRdb kept only the in-frame ones, dropping some. The top ten hold 1.5% to 2% of the sample, which has some 150,000 clones, 85% to 95% seen once. The specimen was peripheral blood, collected on day 0 of AZD1222 vaccination. Receptor source: an adult in good health.

The J gene is TRBJ2-7, the V gene TRBV18; 11 nucleotides match TRBD2. Germline trimming cut 0 bases from V and 4 bases from J; bases unmatched to any gene: 11. Germline loops: CDR1 KGHSH, CDR2 LQKENI. CDR3 size: 18 residues. Here the CDR3 DNA reads TGTGCCAGCTCACCACCGACTAGCGGGGCTAAGGCGGGATACGAGCAGTACTTC. Protein sequence: CASSPPTSGAKAGYEQYF.

This clone appeared once. Here the CDR3 DNA reads TGTGCCAGTAGTATTGAGGGGCGAAACTCTGGAAACACCATATATTTT. Its translation is CASSIEGRNSGNTIYF. The gene calls are TRBV19 and TRBJ1-3; D is perhaps TRBD1 (5 bases). Trimming took 3 bases from V and 0 from J, leaving 12 bases between them. From germline, CDR1 is LNHDA and CDR2 SQIVND (reference sequence). This CDR3 has 16 residues.

The chain links TRBV24-1 to TRBJ2-3; D is ambiguous. The CDR3 sequence is 12 residues long. V dropped 1 base and J dropped 4 bases, with 2 bases sitting between them. CDR1 and CDR2 (germline): KGHDR, SFDVKD. CDR3 region: CATSDLPDTQYF. The CDR3 region has the DNA TGTGCCACCAGTGATTTACCAGATACGCAGTATTTT.

This clone was detected a few times. This sequence joins TRBV7-3 and TRBJ2-3, with D tentatively TRBD2 (5 bases). This CDR3 is 13 amino acids long. The V end was cut by 0 bases, the J end by 6 bases, with 7 bases between. The germline V gene encodes CDR1 SGHTA and CDR2 FQGTGA. CDR3 in amino acids: CASSLTLADTQYF. Here the CDR3 DNA reads TGTGCCAGCAGCTTAACGCTAGCCGATACGCAGTATTTT.

This clone was detected once. The chain links TRBV6-5 to TRBJ2-7; TRBD2 aligns across 7 bases. The CDR3 consists of 16 residues. Germline V gives CDR1 MNHEY, CDR2 SVGAGI. V was pared by 0 bases and J by 2 bases, with 7 bases of the junction left unmatched. The CDR3 nucleotides are TGTGCCAGCAGTTACTCGATAGCGACTAGCACCTACGAGCAGTACTTC. Translating gives CASSYSIATSTYEQYF.

This rearrangement joins TRBV29-1 to TRBJ1-1, with 7 bases lining up with TRBD1. The CDR3 spans 14 residues. Losses at the gene ends were 6 bases for V and 5 bases for J; bases not matched to a gene: 12. Germline CDR1 SQVTM, CDR2 ANQGSEA. DNA for the CDR3: TGCAGCGTGAAAGGGTCCAGGGGGGATACTGAAGCTTTCTTT. Amino acids: CSVKGSRGDTEAFF.

V gene TRBV19 combines with J gene TRBJ2-1; tentatively, D is TRBD2 (6 bases). V gave up 3 bases and J gave up 0 bases, with 9 bases separating them. The CDR3 spans 15 residues. Germline lookup yields CDR1 LNHDA and CDR2 SQIVND (reference sequence). The CDR3 loop is CASSMEGLSYNEQFF. The CDR3 DNA is TGTGCCAGTAGTATGGAGGGACTCTCCTACAATGAGCAGTTCTTC.

The rearrangement joins TRBV2 to TRBJ2-1; possible D gene TRBD1, 6 bases. The CDR3 runs 15 residues. From germline, CDR1 is SNHLY and CDR2 FYNNEI. V lost 3 bases, J lost 1 base, and 10 bases lay in between. CDR3 region: CASSDGGESYNEQFF. CDR3 nucleotides: TGTGCCAGCAGTGATGGGGGCGAGTCCTACAATGAGCAGTTCTTC.

The chain uses TRBV4-3 and TRBJ2-7, with a tentative D call TRBD2 (5 bases). This CDR3 comprises 16 residues. Trimming took 4 bases from V and 2 from J, leaving 18 bases between them. Germline loops: CDR1 LGHNA, CDR2 YSLEER. The CDR3 spells CASSRSALNGAYEQYF. CDR3 sequence (DNA): TGCGCCAGCAGCCGTAGCGCACTAAATGGGGCCTACGAGCAGTACTTC.

V usage is TRBV5-6 and J usage is TRBJ1-1, with 8 bases identical to TRBD1. This CDR3 is 16 amino acids long. The V segment lost 1 base and the J segment 1 base; nucleotides outside the gene matches: 6. The germline gives CDR1 SGHDT, CDR2 YYEEEE. CDR3 region: CASSLWGQAKNTEAFF. For the CDR3, the DNA is TGTGCCAGCAGCTTGTGGGGACAGGCCAAGAACACTGAAGCTTTCTTT.

This clone was detected once. The CDR3 nucleotides read TGCAGCGTTGATACCTCTGGAAACACCATATATTTT. This codes for CSVDTSGNTIYF. The chain couples TRBV29-1 to TRBJ1-3; D is unclear. CDR3 length equals 12 residues. The germline gives CDR1 SQVTM, CDR2 ANQGSEA. Trimming shortened V by 3 bases and J by 0 bases, and 3 bases separated the two germline ends.

The V call is TRBV10-3, the J call TRBJ1-1; 7 positions agree with TRBD1. Per germline, CDR1 ENHRY and CDR2 SYGVKD. Losses at the gene ends were 5 bases for V and 2 bases for J; bases not matched to a gene: 5. CDR3 length: 14 amino acids. In nucleotides, the CDR3 is TGTGCCATCAGTAAGACAGGGATAAACACTGAAGCTTTCTTT. This translates into CAISKTGINTEAFF.

This clone is a singleton in its sample. This chain links TRBV28 with TRBJ2-7; 16 bases align to TRBD2. CDR1 MDHEN and CDR2 SYDVKM come from the germline V gene. The V and J ends lost 6 bases and 7 bases, in that order; junction bases with no gene match: 9. CDR3 length: 16 residues. The CDR3 DNA reads as TGTGCCAGCAGCTCCGGGACTAGCGGGAGGGCCAGTGAGCAGTACTTC. The encoded protein is CASSSGTSGRASEQYF.

The CDR3 DNA follows: TGTGCCAGTAGTAGGGCGGTTGCCTACGAGCAGTACTTC. Translation: CASSRAVAYEQYF. The chain employs TRBV19 and TRBJ2-7; D unclear. Per the germline V gene, CDR1 is LNHDA and CDR2 is SQIVND (reference sequence). With 4 bases removed from V and 2 bases from J, the gap between germline ends came to 9 bases. There are 13 residues in the CDR3. The variable domain in full, completed from reference TRBV19 and TRBJ2-7, reads DGGITQSPKYLFRKEGQNVTLSCEQNLNHDAMYWYRQDPGQGLRLIYYSQIVNDFQKGDIAEGYSVSREKKESFPLTVTSAQKNPTAFYLCASSRAVAYEQYFGPGTRLTVT.

The chain is built from TRBV7-8 and TRBJ1-4, with TRBD1 as a possible D gene (5 bases). The CDR3 runs to 20 residues. Trimming removed 2 bases at V and 4 bases at J, with 26 bases between. Germline CDR1 reads SGHVS; CDR2 reads FQNEAQ. The CDR3 spells CASSLLIPGGSGLSNEKLFF. The CDR3 bases are TGTGCCAGCAGCTTACTTATCCCCGGGGGAAGTGGATTGAGTAATGAAAAACTGTTTTTT.

The genes are TRBV27 and TRBJ1-3; D not certain. Germline V gene lookup returns CDR1 MNHEY and CDR2 SMNVEV (reference sequence). The CDR3 is made up of 17 amino acids. Trimming left V 4 bases short and J 0 bases short, with 16 bases between. For the CDR3, the DNA is TGTGCCAGCAGTTCTATCTCATTGGGGAGCTCTGGAAACACCATATATTTT. Protein sequence: CASSSISLGSSGNTIYF.

The CDR3 loop reads CASSLGGIPYEQYF. The CDR3 coding sequence is TGTGCCAGCAGCCTGGGGGGCATCCCCTACGAGCAGTACTTC. The chain has TRBV7-2 and TRBJ2-7; D tentatively fits TRBD1 or TRBD2 (6 bases each). Trimming removed 5 bases from V and 2 bases from J, with 13 bases in between. CDR3 length equals 14 residues. The germline V gene has CDR1 SGHTA and CDR2 FQGNSA.

The chain has TRBV5-5 and TRBJ1-3; tentatively, D is TRBD1 (6 bases). CDR3 length: 15 residues. The V and J ends lost 0 bases and 1 base respectively, with 8 bases between them. Germline CDR1 is SGHKS and CDR2 is YYEKEE (reference sequence). The CDR3 here is CASSLDRVSGNTIYF. Here the CDR3 DNA reads TGTGCCAGCAGCTTGGACAGGGTGTCTGGAAACACCATATATTTT.

The chain couples TRBV6-6 to TRBJ2-7; D perhaps matches TRBD2 (6 bases). The germline CDR1 and CDR2 sequences are MNHNY and SVGAGI (reference sequence). V was cut by 10 bases and J by 5 bases, with 15 bases left in between. The CDR3 has 12 amino acids. CDR3 in amino acids: CATAGLGHEQYF. DNA for the CDR3: TGTGCCACGGCGGGGTTGGGGCACGAGCAGTACTTC.

This rearrangement joins TRBV27 to TRBJ1-6; weak D call: TRBD1 (6 bases). V shed 8 bases and J shed 8 bases, with 22 bases lying between them. CDR1 MNHEY and CDR2 SMNVEV come from the germline V gene (reference sequence). The CDR3 is 16 amino acids. The CDR3 DNA is TGTGCCAGCGCCCCCCATATTTTGGGGGGCGATTCACCCCTCCACTTT. This sequence encodes CASAPHILGGDSPLHF.

V is TRBV5-4 and J is TRBJ1-1; maybe TRBD1 (5 bases). The CDR3 covers 14 residues. V shed 0 bases and J shed 4 bases, with 10 bases lying between them. Germline values: CDR1 SGHNT, CDR2 YYREEE (reference sequence). Here the CDR3 reads CASSLDPGGTEAFF. In DNA form, the CDR3 reads TGTGCCAGCAGCTTGGACCCGGGGGGCACTGAAGCTTTCTTT.